The rows below give T cell receptor beta chains drawn from one sample of a study of graft-versus-host responses after intestinal transplantation. Produced via immunoSEQ multiplex PCR; TCRdb's table is partial and in-frame only. The table includes about 18,000 clones, roughly 37% detected once. Sequencing used alloreactive CD4+ T cells from a mixed lymphocyte reaction culture, obtained before intestinal transplant. These receptors were collected from a human patient who received an intestinal transplant. The CDR3 runs from the conserved cysteine through the conserved F or W. The D gene is left open where the match is weak. Part of the rows lack a size; the others show once, few, many or a class for expanded clones.

d_call	v_call	j_call	clone_size	cdr3_aa	cdr3_nt
TRBD1	TRBV18	TRBJ1-2	NA	CASSTGQGPYGYTF	TGTGCCAGCTCAACGGGACAGGGACCCTATGGCTACACCTTC
TRBD1	TRBV6-4	TRBJ2-6	NA	CASSSSDRGLSGANVLTF	TGTGCCAGCAGTTCGTCGGACAGGGGGTTATCGGGGGCCAACGTCCTGACTTTC
NA	TRBV9	TRBJ1-3	NA	CASSVRGARENTIYF	TGTGCCAGCAGCGTAAGGGGGGCGCGAGAAAACACCATATATTTT
NA	TRBV7-3	TRBJ1-5	few	CASSLDGSPNQPQHF	TGTGCCAGCAGCCTGGACGGCAGCCCCAATCAGCCCCAGCATTTT
TRBD1	TRBV5-1	TRBJ2-7	NA	CASMPGGQGNYEQYF	TGCGCCAGCATGCCTGGCGGACAGGGGAATTACGAGCAGTACTTC
NA	TRBV5-1	TRBJ1-2	NA	CASSPAWAETGPYGYTF	TGCGCCAGCAGCCCGGCTTGGGCTGAGACAGGCCCTTATGGCTACACCTTC
NA	TRBV30	TRBJ2-7	NA	CAWSPRGRQYF	TGTGCCTGGAGTCCCCGGGGGCGGCAGTACTTC
TRBD1	TRBV11-3	TRBJ1-4	NA	CASSLKGQTLFF	TGTGCCAGCAGCCTCAAGGGACAGACCCTGTTTTTT
NA	TRBV11-3	TRBJ1-1	NA	CASSLGLLGNTEAFF	TGTGCCAGCAGCTTAGGCCTACTTGGGAACACTGAAGCTTTCTTT
TRBD1	TRBV4-1	TRBJ1-6	NA	CASSQLGEKGARNSPLHF	TGCGCCAGCAGCCAATTAGGAGAAAAGGGGGCGAGGAATTCACCCCTCCACTTT
TRBD2	TRBV9	TRBJ2-7	once	CASSVAGGFEQYF	TGTGCCAGCAGCGTAGCGGGGGGTTTTGAGCAGTACTTC
NA	TRBV6-5	TRBJ1-1	few	CASSYSRGNTEAFF	TGTGCCAGCAGTTACTCGAGGGGGAACACTGAAGCTTTCTTT
NA	TRBV6-6	TRBJ1-1	few	CASRFRFLNTEAFF	TGTGCCAGCAGGTTCCGATTCTTGAACACTGAAGCTTTCTTT
NA	TRBV10-3	TRBJ1-2	NA	CAISVRGPTQSGAGYGYTF	TGTGCCATCAGTGTGAGAGGGCCAACCCAATCGGGCGCCGGCTATGGCTACACCTTC
NA	TRBV6-6	TRBJ2-1	NA	CASSKKGPAYNEQFF	TGTGCCAGCTCCAAAAAGGGACCAGCCTACAATGAGCAGTTCTTC
NA	TRBV6-5	TRBJ1-6	few	CASSEVSPLHF	TGTGCCAGCAGTGAAGTATCACCCCTCCACTTT
NA	TRBV7-9	TRBJ1-1	few	CASSFGGRYGEAFF	TGTGCCAGCAGCTTCGGGGGGCGTTATGGGGAAGCTTTCTTT
TRBD2	TRBV9	TRBJ2-3	NA	CASSVVSGVRTDTQYF	TGTGCCAGCAGCGTAGTAAGCGGGGTCAGAACAGATACGCAGTATTTT
TRBD2	TRBV11-3	TRBJ2-1	few	CASSLGGTRGNEQFF	TGTGCCAGCAGCTTAGGAGGGACTAGAGGCAATGAGCAGTTCTTC
NA	TRBV21-1	TRBJ1-2	NA	CASSKAEGHRESYTF	TGTGCCAGCAGCAAGGCGGAGGGGCATAGGGAATCCTACACCTTC
NA	TRBV11-2	TRBJ2-7	NA	CASSPSRWTANSYEQYF	TGTGCCAGCAGCCCCTCGCGTTGGACGGCCAACTCCTACGAGCAGTACTTC
NA	TRBV19	TRBJ1-5	NA	CASSIYGNQPQHF	TGTGCCAGTAGTATTTATGGCAATCAGCCCCAGCATTTT
NA	TRBV7-7	TRBJ2-2	few	CASSPQNRAGELFF	TGTGCCAGCAGCCCTCAGAATCGCGCGGGGGAGCTGTTTTTT
NA	TRBV6-5	TRBJ1-1	NA	CASIPKGRGTEAFF	TGTGCCAGCATCCCTAAGGGTAGGGGCACTGAAGCTTTCTTT
NA	TRBV11-3	TRBJ2-7	few	CASSLFWTYEQYF	TGTGCCAGCAGCTTATTTTGGACCTACGAGCAGTACTTC
TRBD2	TRBV29-1	TRBJ2-3	NA	CSVVTSGRTDTQYF	TGCAGCGTGGTCACTAGCGGCCGCACAGATACGCAGTATTTT
NA	TRBV15	TRBJ1-5	NA	CATSAGAGNQPQHF	TGTGCCACCAGCGCAGGGGCCGGCAATCAGCCCCAGCATTTT
NA	TRBV12-5	TRBJ2-2	NA	CASGLVGSHLNTGELFF	TGTGCTAGTGGTTTGGTTGGTTCACACCTCAACACCGGGGAGCTGTTTTTT
NA	TRBV5-8	TRBJ1-5	NA	CASSLYGVAQPQHF	TGTGCCAGCAGCTTGTACGGGGTTGCTCAGCCCCAGCATTTT
NA	TRBV6-5	TRBJ1-5	NA	CASQVYNQPQHF	TGTGCCAGCCAAGTGTACAATCAGCCCCAGCATTTT
NA	TRBV6-6	TRBJ2-2	NA	CASSYSAGYTGELFF	TGTGCCAGCAGTTACTCGGCAGGGTACACCGGGGAGCTGTTTTTT
NA	TRBV4-1	TRBJ1-6	few	CASRPLIRTNSPLHF	TGCGCCAGCAGGCCCTTAATACGAACTAATTCACCCCTCCACTTT
NA	TRBV7-9	TRBJ2-5	NA	CASSFEGNQETQYF	TGTGCCAGCAGCTTTGAAGGCAACCAAGAGACCCAGTACTTC
TRBD2	TRBV7-3	TRBJ2-1	NA	CASSSSSGGALEQFF	TGTGCCAGCAGCTCCTCTAGCGGGGGGGCTCTTGAGCAGTTCTTC
NA	TRBV25-1	TRBJ1-1	NA	CASRDLMNTEAFF	TGTGCCAGCAGGGACTTAATGAACACTGAAGCTTTCTTT
NA	TRBV4-1	TRBJ2-1	NA	CASSQVISSNLLLYNEQFF	TGCGCCAGCAGCCAAGTGATTAGCTCAAACCTCCTCCTCTACAATGAGCAGTTCTTC
NA	TRBV18	TRBJ1-2	NA	CASSPPVASAGNYGYTF	TGTGCCAGCTCACCACCGGTCGCTTCGGCGGGCAACTATGGCTACACCTTC
NA	TRBV12-5	TRBJ1-5	few	CASGGGLSNQPQHF	TGTGCTAGTGGCGGGGGGTTGAGCAATCAGCCCCAGCATTTT
NA	TRBV6-6	TRBJ2-3	NA	CASSYSGRDTQYF	TGTGCCAGCAGTTACTCAGGAAGGGATACGCAGTATTTT
NA	TRBV5-1	TRBJ1-5	few	CASSWDTNQPQHF	TGCGCCAGCAGCTGGGACACCAATCAGCCCCAGCATTTT
NA	TRBV19	TRBJ1-3	medium-sized	CASSKVRGSGNTIYF	TGTGCCAGTAGTAAGGTTCGAGGCTCTGGAAACACCATATATTTT
NA	TRBV6-9	TRBJ1-1	NA	CASSYLRGLEAFF	TGTGCCAGCAGTTACTTAAGGGGTCTCGAAGCTTTCTTT
NA	TRBV19	TRBJ1-3	NA	CASSSGISSGNTIYF	TGTGCCAGTAGTTCGGGGATAAGCTCTGGAAACACCATATATTTT
NA	TRBV6-5	TRBJ1-3	few	CASSLQASGNTIYF	TGTGCCAGCAGCCTACAGGCCTCTGGAAACACCATATATTTT
NA	TRBV5-4	TRBJ2-1	NA	CASSLDPEGEQFF	TGTGCCAGCAGCTTGGATCCCGAAGGCGAGCAGTTCTTC
NA	TRBV6-1	TRBJ2-5	NA	CASSRPPGTQYF	TGTGCCAGCAGCCGACCCCCCGGGACCCAGTACTTC
TRBD1	TRBV10-1	TRBJ2-7	few	CASSSGTGYEQYF	TGCGCCAGCAGTTCCGGGACAGGCTACGAGCAGTACTTC
NA	TRBV5-1	TRBJ2-2	NA	CASSLGQGVPGELFF	TGCGCCAGCAGCTTGGGCCAGGGCGTCCCCGGGGAGCTGTTTTTT
NA	TRBV11-2	TRBJ1-2	few	CASSLPQGKSYGYTF	TGTGCCAGCAGCTTACCTCAGGGCAAGAGCTATGGCTACACCTTC
TRBD1	TRBV6-1	TRBJ1-2	few	CASRTGHSGGYTF	TGTGCCAGCAGGACAGGGCATTCCGGGGGCTACACCTTC
TRBD2	TRBV11-2	TRBJ2-3	NA	CASSLYLAGAPDTQYF	TGTGCCAGCAGCCTGTACCTAGCGGGGGCTCCTGATACGCAGTATTTT
TRBD2	TRBV5-4	TRBJ2-5	NA	CASSLGTSGGARETQYF	TGTGCCAGCAGCTTGGGGACTAGCGGGGGGGCCAGGGAGACCCAGTACTTC
TRBD2	TRBV27	TRBJ2-1	NA	CASRRGGMYEQFF	TGTGCCAGCAGGCGGGGGGGCATGTATGAGCAGTTCTTC
NA	TRBV6-4	TRBJ2-3	few	CASSDDSYGAGANTDTQYF	TGTGCCAGCAGTGACGATTCTTATGGCGCGGGGGCCAACACAGATACGCAGTATTTT
NA	TRBV5-1	TRBJ2-1	NA	CASSFQHTGTHEQFF	TGCGCCAGCAGCTTTCAACACACCGGGACACATGAGCAGTTCTTC